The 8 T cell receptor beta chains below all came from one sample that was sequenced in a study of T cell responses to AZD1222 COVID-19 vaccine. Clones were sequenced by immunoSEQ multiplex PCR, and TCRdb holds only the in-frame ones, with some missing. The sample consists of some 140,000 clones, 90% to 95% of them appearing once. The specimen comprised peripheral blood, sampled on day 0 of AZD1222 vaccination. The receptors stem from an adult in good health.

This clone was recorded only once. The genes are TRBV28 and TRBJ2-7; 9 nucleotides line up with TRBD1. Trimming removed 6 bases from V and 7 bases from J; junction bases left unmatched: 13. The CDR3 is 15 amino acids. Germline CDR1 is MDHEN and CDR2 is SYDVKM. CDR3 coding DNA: TGTGCCAGCAGGCGCTCCGGGACAGGGTTCCGGGAGCAGTACTTC. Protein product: CASRRSGTGFREQYF. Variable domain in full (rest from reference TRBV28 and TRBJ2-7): DVKVTQSSRYLVKRTGEKVFLECVQDMDHENMFWYRQDPGLGLRLIYFSYDVKMKEKGDIPEGYSVSREKKERFSLILESASTNQTSMYLCASRRSGTGFREQYFGPGTRLTVT.

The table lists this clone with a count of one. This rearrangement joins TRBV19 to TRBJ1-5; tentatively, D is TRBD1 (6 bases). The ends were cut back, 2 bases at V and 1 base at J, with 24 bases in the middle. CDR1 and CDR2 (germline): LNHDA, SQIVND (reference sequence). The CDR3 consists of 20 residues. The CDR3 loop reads CASSILRGGHLRQSNQPQHF. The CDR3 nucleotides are TGTGCCAGTAGTATATTGCGGGGGGGCCACCTCAGACAGAGCAATCAGCCCCAGCATTTT.

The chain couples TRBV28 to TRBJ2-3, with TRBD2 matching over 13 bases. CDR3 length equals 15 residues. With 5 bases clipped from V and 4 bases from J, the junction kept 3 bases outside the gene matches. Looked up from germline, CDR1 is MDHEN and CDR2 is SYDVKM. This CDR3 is CASSRLAGGPDTQYF. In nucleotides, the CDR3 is TGTGCCAGCAGTCGACTAGCGGGAGGTCCAGATACGCAGTATTTT.

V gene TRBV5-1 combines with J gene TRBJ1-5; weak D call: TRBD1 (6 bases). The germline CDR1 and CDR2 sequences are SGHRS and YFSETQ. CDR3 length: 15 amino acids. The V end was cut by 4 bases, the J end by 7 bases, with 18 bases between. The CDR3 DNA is TGCGCCAGCAGCCTGGAGGGGGGCGCAGAGCAGCCCCAGCATTTT. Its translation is CASSLEGGAEQPQHF.

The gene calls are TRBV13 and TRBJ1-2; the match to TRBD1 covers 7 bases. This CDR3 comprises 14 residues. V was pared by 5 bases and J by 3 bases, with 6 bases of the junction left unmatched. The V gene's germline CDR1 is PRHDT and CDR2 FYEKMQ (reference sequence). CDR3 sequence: CASSLTGVDYGYTF. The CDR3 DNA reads TGTGCCAGCAGCCTAACAGGGGTAGACTATGGCTACACCTTC. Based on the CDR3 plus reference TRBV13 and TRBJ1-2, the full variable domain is AAGVIQSPRHLIKEKRETATLKCYPIPRHDTVYWYQQGPGQDPQFLISFYEKMQSDKGSIPDRFSAQQFSDYHSELNMSSLELGDSALYFCASSLTGVDYGYTFGSGTRLTVV.

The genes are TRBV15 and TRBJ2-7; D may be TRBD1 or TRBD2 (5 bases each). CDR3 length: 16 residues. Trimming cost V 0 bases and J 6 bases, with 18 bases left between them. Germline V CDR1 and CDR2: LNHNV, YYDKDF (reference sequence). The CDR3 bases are TGTGCCACCAGCAGAGAAATAGGGGAGTCAGGGCCCGAGCAGTACTTC. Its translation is CATSREIGESGPEQYF.

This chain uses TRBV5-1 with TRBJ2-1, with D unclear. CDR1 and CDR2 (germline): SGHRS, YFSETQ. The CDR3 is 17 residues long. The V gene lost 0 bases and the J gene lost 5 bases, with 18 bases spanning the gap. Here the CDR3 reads CASSLEDVTRLNNEQFF. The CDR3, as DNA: TGCGCCAGCAGCTTGGAAGACGTTACAAGACTTAACAATGAGCAGTTCTTC.

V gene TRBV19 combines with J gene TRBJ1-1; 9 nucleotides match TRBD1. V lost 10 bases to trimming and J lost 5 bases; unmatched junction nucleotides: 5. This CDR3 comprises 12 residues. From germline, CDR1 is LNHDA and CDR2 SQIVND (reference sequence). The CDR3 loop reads CATNRGRTEAFF. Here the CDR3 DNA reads TGTGCCACTAACAGGGGGCGTACTGAAGCTTTCTTT.